These 14 T cell receptor beta chains share one sample of origin, sequenced in a study of OX40 agonist ivuxolimab in advanced cancers. The data were produced by immunoSEQ multiplex PCR, yet TCRdb's version contains in-frame clones alone and is incomplete. The table has roughly 7,700 clones, over 60% seen once; the top ten hold roughly three fifths. Sample: CD4+ or CD8+ T cells sorted from blood, taken in a trial of the OX40 agonist ivuxolimab. Receptors originate from an adult with an advanced solid tumor such as melanoma, head and neck, liver or kidney cancer.

The chain joins TRBV7-2 to TRBJ2-5; 9 bases fit TRBD2. The CDR3 contains 15 residues. Looked up from germline, CDR1 is SGHTA and CDR2 is FQGNSA. Germline trimming cut 2 bases from V and 4 bases from J; bases unmatched to any gene: 5. CDR3 sequence (DNA): TGTGCCAGCAGCTTATTGCGGGGGGGCCGAGAGACCCAGTACTTC. Translating it yields CASSLLRGGRETQYF.

The J gene is TRBJ2-6, the V gene TRBV7-2, with 8 bases identical to TRBD1. This CDR3 is built from 18 residues. Trimming removed 3 bases from V and 0 bases from J; junction bases left unmatched: 7. The germline gives CDR1 SGHTA, CDR2 FQGNSA. The CDR3 here is CASSFSGQDLSGANVLTF. CDR3 DNA sequence: TGTGCCAGCAGCTTTTCGGGACAGGACCTCTCTGGGGCCAACGTCCTGACTTTC.

The chain recombines TRBV6-9 with TRBJ1-1; no clear D gene. The ends were cut back, 3 bases at V and 7 bases at J, with 12 bases in the middle. The CDR3 spans 13 residues. CDR1 is MNHGY, CDR2 SVAAGI, per germline. CDR3 sequence reads: CASSYLGGLEAFF. The CDR3 nucleotides are TGTGCCAGCAGTTACTTGGGAGGGCTTGAAGCTTTCTTT.

V gene TRBV4-1 combines with J gene TRBJ2-7; D not certain. The CDR3 consists of 14 residues. CDR1 and CDR2 from the germline V gene are MGHRA and YSYEKL. V dropped 3 bases and J dropped 1 base, with 10 bases sitting between them. CDR3: CASSHHYFSYEQYF. The CDR3 DNA is TGCGCCAGCAGCCACCACTACTTTTCCTACGAGCAGTACTTC.

V and J are TRBV9 and TRBJ2-1; TRBD1 aligns across 7 bases. Germline CDR1 SGDLS, CDR2 YYNGEE. The CDR3 is made up of 16 amino acids. The V and J ends lost 0 bases and 2 bases, in that order; junction bases with no gene match: 5. The DNA of the CDR3 is TGTGCCAGCAGCGTAGAACAGGGGTCTACCTACAATGAGCAGTTCTTC. Its translation: CASSVEQGSTYNEQFF.

V usage is TRBV7-9 and J usage is TRBJ1-2; TRBD1 aligns across 8 bases. V lost 5 bases and J lost 4; bases outside the gene matches: 6. The germline V gene has CDR1 SEHNR and CDR2 FQNEAQ (reference sequence). There are 14 residues in the CDR3. In nucleotides, the CDR3 is TGTGCCAGCAGCAGAACAACAGGGGGCTATGGCTACACCTTC. Translation gives CASSRTTGGYGYTF.

The J gene is TRBJ2-5, the V gene TRBV4-3; tentatively, D is TRBD2 (5 bases). CDR1 is LGHNA and CDR2 is YSLEER in the germline V gene. The CDR3 runs to 15 residues. Trimming removed 0 bases at V and 5 bases at J, with 13 bases between. CDR3 DNA sequence: TGCGCCAGCAGCCAAGACCTGAGCCCGGGGGAGACCCAGTACTTC. Translation: CASSQDLSPGETQYF.

The chain carries TRBV9 and TRBJ1-1, with D possibly TRBD1 on 5 matching bases. V was pared by 0 bases and J by 6 bases, with 15 bases between. CDR1 and CDR2 (germline): SGDLS, YYNGEE. The CDR3 consists of 15 residues. The CDR3 sequence: CASSVDPGSGPEAFF. DNA for the CDR3: TGTGCCAGCAGCGTAGATCCAGGGTCGGGTCCTGAAGCTTTCTTT.

This chain joins TRBV14 and TRBJ2-3, with D unresolved. The germline V gene has CDR1 SGHDN and CDR2 FVKESK. Trimming removed 3 bases at V and 7 bases at J, with 5 bases between. The CDR3 has 11 residues. In DNA, the CDR3 is TGTGCCAGCAGCCAGACCAATACGCAGTATTTT. This encodes CASSQTNTQYF.

The J gene is TRBJ1-4, the V gene TRBV4-3, with D unresolved. The V gene's germline CDR1 is LGHNA and CDR2 YSLEER. CDR3 length: 15 amino acids. Between the trimmed V and J ends, which lost 0 bases and 10 bases, there was a span of 15 bases. CDR3 loop: CASSQDRSVLGKLFF. The CDR3 DNA reads TGCGCCAGCAGCCAAGATCGGTCGGTTTTAGGAAAACTGTTTTTT.

This chain uses TRBV28 with TRBJ1-5, with D possibly being TRBD1 (5 bases). Germline loops: CDR1 MDHEN, CDR2 SYDVKM. Between the trimmed V and J ends, which lost 3 bases and 7 bases, there was a span of 13 bases. The CDR3 has 14 amino acids. CDR3 in DNA: TGTGCCAGCAGTTTGGGGGGACGAAAACAGCCCCAGCATTTT. Its translation is CASSLGGRKQPQHF.

The chain couples TRBV27 to TRBJ2-6, with 7 bases lining up with TRBD2. Trimming removed 3 bases from V and 0 bases from J; junction bases left unmatched: 5. This CDR3 comprises 17 residues. The germline CDR1 and CDR2 sequences are MNHEY and SMNVEV (reference sequence). CDR3 protein: CASSFWGRGSGANVLTF. CDR3 nucleotides: TGTGCCAGCAGTTTCTGGGGGAGGGGCTCTGGGGCCAACGTCCTGACTTTC.

The chain links TRBV19 to TRBJ2-7; D is undetermined. CDR3 size: 15 residues. The V end lost 1 base, the J end lost 0 bases, and 10 bases lay between the germline ends. Germline CDR1 and CDR2: LNHDA and SQIVND (reference sequence). The CDR3 sequence: CASSIGPQSSYEQYF. The CDR3 nucleotides are TGTGCCAGTAGTATAGGGCCGCAGAGCTCCTACGAGCAGTACTTC.

The rearrangement uses TRBV4-3 and TRBJ2-5; 7 nucleotides agree with TRBD1. The CDR3 loop spans 14 amino acids. Germline CDR1 reads LGHNA; CDR2 reads YSLEER. V gave up 2 bases and J gave up 2 bases; unmatched junction bases: 2. The DNA of the CDR3 is TGCGCCAGCAGCCAACAGACAGGGCAAGAGACCCAGTACTTC. Its translation is CASSQQTGQETQYF.